One and the same sample provided the 24 T cell receptor beta chains below, sequenced in a study of T cell clonality in common variable immunodeficiency. Broader study findings: Fewer deletions and N-nucleotide insertions were reportedly seen in common variable immunodeficiency TCR beta sequences.

Their antigens are not known. Produced via immunoSEQ multiplex PCR; TCRdb's table is partial and in-frame only. Listed for the sample are roughly 25,000 clones, none seen a single time. The material sequenced was peripheral blood mononuclear cells. The receptors originated from a human donor with common variable immunodeficiency.

A word on this clone: The read comes to an end 3 residues before the CDR3 does, leaving the germline J gene to fill in the end. V and J are TRBV5-6 and TRBJ1-6; D is perhaps TRBD1 (5 bases). This CDR3 region has 14 residues. Per germline, CDR1 SGHDT and CDR2 YYEEEE. Trimming removed 0 bases from V and 9 bases from J, with 10 bases in between. The CDR3 region is CASSLARDSSPLHF. CDR3 DNA (partial): TGTGCCAGCAGCTTGGCCAGGGACTCTTCACCC.

This clone was seen many times. The CDR3 end lies 3 residues beyond the end of the read and is filled in from the germline J gene. This chain joins TRBV30 and TRBJ1-4; maybe TRBD1 (5 bases). V was cut by 0 bases and J by 5 bases, with 13 bases left in between. The CDR3 sequence is 15 residues long. Per the germline V gene, CDR1 is GTSNPN and CDR2 is SVGIG (reference sequence). Partial CDR3 DNA: TGTGCCTGGAGTGTATCGGCAGGGAGGAATGAAAAA. Protein: CAWSVSAGRNEK. The whole CDR3 protein reads CAWSVSAGRNEKLFF.

In this sample, this clone turned up many times. The CDR3 is cut off 3 residues early in the read; its end comes from the germline J gene. The chain joins TRBV5-6 to TRBJ2-7; weak D call: TRBD2 (5 bases). The ends were cut back, 0 bases at V and 0 bases at J, with 7 bases in the middle. Germline V gene sequence: CDR1 SGHDT, CDR2 YYEEEE. The CDR3 has 14 amino acids. CDR3 loop: CASSLVRGSYEQYF. The CDR3 DNA, read in part, is TGTGCCAGCAGCTTGGTACGGGGCTCCTACGAG.

This clone has ten or more counts. The DNA ends 3 residues before the CDR3 does, and the rest of the CDR3 is filled in from the germline J gene. The J gene is TRBJ1-5, the V gene TRBV19, with D possibly being TRBD1 (5 bases). Germline values: CDR1 LNHDA, CDR2 SQIVND (reference sequence). The CDR3 loop spans 16 amino acids. Trimming cost V 1 base and J 6 bases, with 16 bases left between them. The CDR3 here is CASSIGPGGESQPQHF. The part of the CDR3 DNA that was read is TGTGCCAGTAGTATAGGGCCCGGGGGTGAGAGTCAGCCC.

This clone has ten or more counts. The read comes to an end 3 residues before the CDR3 does, leaving the germline J gene to fill in the end. The V call is TRBV5-4, the J call TRBJ2-5, with 7 bases lining up with TRBD1. V lost 4 bases and J lost 3; bases outside the gene matches: 9. CDR1 is SGHNT and CDR2 is YYREEE in the germline V gene (reference sequence). This CDR3 has 15 residues. CDR3 DNA, as far as it was read: TGTGCCAGCAGCCCCAGGGGTACAGGGGAAGAGACC. Amino acids: CASSPRGTGEET. The whole CDR3 sequence reads CASSPRGTGEETQYF.

Details on this clone: The CDR3 extends 3 residues past the end of the read, so its final part is completed from the germline J gene. The J gene is TRBJ2-3, the V gene TRBV7-6, with 11 bases matching TRBD2. J was trimmed by 2 bases and V by 5 bases; bases with no gene match: 6. Germline V gene data show CDR1 as SGHVS and CDR2 as FNYEAQ. The CDR3 has 16 residues. CDR3 residues: CASSPLAGGLTDTQYF. Incomplete CDR3 DNA: TGTGCCAGCAGCCCATTAGCGGGAGGGCTCACAGATACG.

As concerns this clone: The CDR3 is cut off 3 residues early in the read; its end comes from the germline J gene. This rearrangement joins TRBV18 to TRBJ1-2, with 8 positions matching TRBD1. V trimming: 5 bases; J trimming: 4 bases; junction bases outside the gene matches: 6. This CDR3 is built from 14 residues. Germline CDR1 and CDR2: KGHSH and LQKENI. The sequenced CDR3 bases are TGTGCCAGCTCAAGCGGGACAGGATGCTATGGC. Protein: CASSSGTGCYG. The whole CDR3 region reads CASSSGTGCYGYTF. The full variable domain, in which reference TRBV18 and TRBJ1-2 provide the parts outside the CDR3, is NAGVMQNPRHLVRRRGQEARLRCSPMKGHSHVYWYRQLPEEGLKFMVYLQKENIIDESGMPKERFSAEFPKEGPSILRIQQVVRGDSAAYFCASSSGTGCYGYTFGSGTRLTVV.

This clone was counted ten times or more. The CDR3 extends 3 residues past the end of the read, so its final part is completed from the germline J gene. The genes are TRBV9 and TRBJ2-3, with D maybe TRBD2 (5 bases). CDR3 length: 14 amino acids. The ends were cut back, 6 bases at V and 1 base at J, with 12 bases in the middle. Germline-derived CDR1 and CDR2 are SGDLS and YYNGEE. CDR3 sequence reads: CASTLTGGTDTQYF. CDR3 DNA, as far as it was read: TGTGCCAGCACCTTAACCGGGGGCACAGATACG.

This clone was counted at least ten times. Read data end 3 residues before the CDR3 end; the end is taken from the germline J gene. The V and J genes are TRBV20-1 and TRBJ1-2, with D unclear. V was clipped by 5 bases and J by 7 bases, with 11 bases between them. The CDR3 is 11 amino acids. Germline CDR1 is DFQATT and CDR2 is SNEGSKA (reference sequence). CDR3 protein: CSAQPGIGYTF. The covered CDR3 bases are TGCAGTGCTCAACCGGGGATTGGC.

Turning to this clone: Coverage ceases 3 residues before the CDR3 finishes, and the germline J gene fills in the end. The chain employs TRBV19 and TRBJ1-4; D not certain. V lost 6 bases, J lost 1 base, and 9 bases lay in between. The CDR3 loop spans 14 amino acids. Germline values: CDR1 LNHDA, CDR2 SQIVND (reference sequence). The sequenced CDR3 bases are TGTGCCAGTAGCCGCGATAGAACTAATGAAAAA. Its protein product is CASSRDRTNEK. The full CDR3 reads CASSRDRTNEKLFF.

In regard to this clone: The read halts 3 residues ahead of the CDR3 end, with the missing end drawn from the germline J gene. V gene TRBV5-1 combines with J gene TRBJ1-6, with TRBD1 identical over 8 bases. Trimming at V came to 5 bases and at J to 3 bases, leaving 4 bases not matched to a gene. CDR3 length: 15 residues. From germline, CDR1 is SGHRS and CDR2 YFSETQ. The sequenced part of the CDR3 DNA is TGCGCCAGCAGACATACAGGGGGCTATAATTCACCC. It specifies CASRHTGGYNSP. The whole CDR3 reads CASRHTGGYNSPLHF.

This clone came up many times. The sequence runs out 3 residues before the end of the CDR3; the remainder is reconstructed from the germline J gene. The rearrangement uses TRBV20-1 and TRBJ2-5, with 8 bases that match TRBD1. After removal of 5 bases from V and 4 bases from J, the junction contained 6 bases not matched to a gene. The CDR3 runs to 13 residues. Per germline, CDR1 DFQATT and CDR2 SNEGSKA (reference sequence). The CDR3 loop is CSALDRALETQYF. The CDR3 DNA, read in part, is TGCAGTGCTCTGGACAGGGCGTTAGAGACC.

This clone was seen more than once but under ten times. The read finishes 3 residues shy of the CDR3 end, and the germline J gene is used to complete it. J is TRBJ2-1 and V is TRBV6-1; D is ambiguous. There are 11 residues in the CDR3. The V and J ends lost 4 bases and 8 bases respectively, with 6 bases between them. Germline V gene data show CDR1 as MNHNS and CDR2 as SASEGT. CDR3 bases read: TGTGCCAGCAGTGGGGCAGATGAG. This codes for CASSGADE. The entire CDR3 reads CASSGADEQFF.

This clone appeared many times. With the read ending 3 residues before the CDR3 end, the germline J gene is used to fill in that end. The rearrangement uses TRBV19 and TRBJ2-3; the match to TRBD2 covers 8 bases. After removal of 3 bases from V and 0 bases from J, the junction contained 5 bases not matched to a gene. This CDR3 region has 16 residues. Germline V gives CDR1 LNHDA, CDR2 SQIVND (reference sequence). Incomplete CDR3 DNA: TGTGCCAGTAGTATCGGAGCGGGAGAGAGCACAGATACG. Its translation: CASSIGAGESTDT. The CDR3, in full, reads CASSIGAGESTDTQYF.

The table lists this clone with a few counts. The CDR3 is cut off 3 residues early in the read; its end comes from the germline J gene. The chain is built from TRBV6-1 and TRBJ2-3; no clear D gene. Between the trimmed V and J ends, which lost 3 bases and 0 bases, there was a span of 10 bases. Looked up from germline, CDR1 is MNHNS and CDR2 is SASEGT. CDR3 length: 15 residues. The CDR3 bases that were read are TGTGCCAGCAGTGATAGTGGCGGTAGCACAGATACG. Residues: CASSDSGGSTDT. Given in full, the CDR3 is CASSDSGGSTDTQYF.

This clone has only a few counts. The read gets to within 3 residues of the CDR3 end, and the germline J gene fills in the rest. This chain joins TRBV18 and TRBJ1-2, with 8 bases lining up with TRBD1. The length of the CDR3 is 17 residues. The V gene's germline CDR1 is KGHSH and CDR2 LQKENI. V dropped 6 bases and J dropped 4; count of bases not matched to a gene: 16. CDR3 protein: CASSLAGTGVALYGYTF. The covered CDR3 bases are TGTGCCAGCTCTCTTGCCGGGACAGGCGTCGCCCTCTATGGC.

This clone was observed a few times. Read data end 3 residues before the CDR3 end; the end is taken from the germline J gene. The chain employs TRBV5-1 and TRBJ2-2, with 8 nucleotides matching TRBD1. Germline CDR1 is SGHRS and CDR2 is YFSETQ. The CDR3 contains 16 residues. Trimming cost V 0 bases and J 8 bases; bases outside gene matches: 9. The covered CDR3 bases are TGCGCCAGCAGCTTGGACGGGACAGGTAGTCTAGGGGAG. Its translation: CASSLDGTGSLGE. The entire CDR3 sequence reads CASSLDGTGSLGELFF. Full variable domain (rest looked up from reference TRBV5-1 and TRBJ2-2): KAGVTQTPRYLIKTRGQQVTLSCSPISGHRSVSWYQQTPGQGLQFLFEYFSETQRNKGNFPGRFSGRQFSNSRSEMNVSTLELGDSALYLCASSLDGTGSLGELFFGEGSRLTVL.

A few counts support this clone. The sequence runs out 3 residues before the end of the CDR3; the remainder is reconstructed from the germline J gene. The chain links TRBV30 to TRBJ2-7; 8 nucleotides line up with TRBD2. The CDR3 runs to 16 residues. Germline CDR1 and CDR2: GTSNPN and SVGIG (reference sequence). With 0 bases clipped from V and 1 base from J, the junction kept 8 bases outside the gene matches. The CDR3 reads CAWSVLGSGGSYEQYF. The CDR3 bases that were read are TGTGCCTGGAGTGTATTGGGGAGCGGGGGATCCTACGAG.

Notes on this clone: The CDR3 is cut off 3 residues early in the read; its end comes from the germline J gene. This rearrangement joins TRBV5-1 to TRBJ2-7; TRBD1 matches at 9 bases. The V gene's germline CDR1 is SGHRS and CDR2 YFSETQ. The CDR3 length is 15 residues. V lost 2 bases, J lost 5 bases, and 8 bases stayed unmatched. The CDR3 sequence: CASSFSMDRGHEQYF. The CDR3 bases that were read are TGCGCCAGCAGCTTTTCCATGGACAGGGGCCACGAG.

This clone was picked up a small number of times. The read halts 3 residues ahead of the CDR3 end, with the missing end drawn from the germline J gene. V gene TRBV7-9 combines with J gene TRBJ1-1; D is perhaps TRBD1 (5 bases). The CDR3 is 15 amino acids. V was shortened by 2 bases and J by 1 base, with 11 bases between the two germline ends. Germline CDR1 SEHNR, CDR2 FQNEAQ (reference sequence). The covered CDR3 bases are TGTGCCAGCAGCTTATCGGGGACTGGGAACACTGAA. This sequence encodes CASSLSGTGNTE. The full CDR3 is CASSLSGTGNTEAFF.

Comment on this clone: The read stops 3 residues short of the end of the CDR3; the missing end is completed from the germline J gene. The rearrangement links TRBV5-6 to TRBJ2-7; D possibly corresponds to TRBD2 (6 bases). With 4 bases removed from V and 2 bases from J, the gap between germline ends came to 13 bases. Germline V lookup: CDR1 SGHDT, CDR2 YYEEEE. This CDR3 is 14 amino acids long. Incomplete CDR3 DNA: TGTGCCAGCAGCCCGGGACTTTCAACCTACGAG. The encoded protein is CASSPGLSTYE. The CDR3 as a whole reads CASSPGLSTYEQYF.

In regard to this clone: The CDR3 is cut off 3 residues early in the read; its end comes from the germline J gene. The chain uses TRBV18 and TRBJ1-5; the match to TRBD1 covers 7 bases. Germline CDR1 KGHSH, CDR2 LQKENI. This CDR3 is built from 13 residues. V shed 6 bases and J 6 bases; nucleotides not matched to a gene: 5. CDR3 amino acids: CASSAGGGQPQHF. CDR3 DNA, as far as it was read: TGTGCCAGCTCGGCAGGGGGAGGTCAGCCC.

Of note for this clone: The CDR3 extends 3 residues past the end of the read, so its final part is completed from the germline J gene. The gene calls are TRBV7-9 and TRBJ1-2; 7 positions match TRBD1. CDR1 is SEHNR and CDR2 is FQNEAQ in the germline V gene (reference sequence). CDR3 length: 13 residues. The covered CDR3 bases are TGTGCCAGCAGCCCCACAGGGGAGAAAGGC. It translates to CASSPTGEKG. The entire CDR3 is CASSPTGEKGYTF. The variable domain in full, completed from reference TRBV7-9 and TRBJ1-2, reads DTGVSQNPRHKITKRGQNVTFRCDPISEHNRLYWYRQTLGQGPEFLTYFQNEAQLEKSRLLSDRFSAERPKGSFSTLEIQRTEQGDSAMYLCASSPTGEKGYTFGSGTRLTVV.

The sample holds many counts of this clone. The read terminates 3 residues ahead of where the CDR3 ends, so the germline J gene completes it. V usage is TRBV2 and J usage is TRBJ2-5, with D maybe TRBD2 (5 bases). V dropped 5 bases and J dropped 5 bases, with 15 bases sitting between them. This CDR3 region has 14 residues. In germline, CDR1 is SNHLY, CDR2 FYNNEI. The CDR3 spells CASSNNEGTETQYF. The CDR3 DNA, read in part, is TGTGCCAGCAGTAACAACGAGGGCACGGAGACC.